This T cell receptor (beta chain) was profiled in a study of OX40 agonist ivuxolimab in advanced cancers. Study information: Ivuxolimab, which patients received intravenously every 2 weeks, was dosed at 0.01 to 10 mg/kg.

As to this clone: Its specificity is unknown.

Generated by immunoSEQ multiplex PCR, the TCRdb table keeps only in-frame clones and is missing some. Of tens of thousands of clones listed, around nine tenths are singletons. With baseline, cycle 4 day 1, and cycle 7 day 1 as timepoints, blood was sampled. Study-wide results and caveats: Which antigen the expanded peripheral T cells recognized is unknown. At 0.1 to 3.0 mg/kg, CD4+ and CD8+ blood T cells expanded clonally by week 6.

V was pared by 6 bases and J by 3 bases, with 12 bases between. The germline V gene has CDR1 SQVTM and CDR2 ANQGSEA. This CDR3 has 12 amino acids. The source is an adult with an advanced solid tumor such as melanoma, head and neck, liver or kidney cancer. V gene TRBV29-1 combines with J gene TRBJ2-7; D is possibly TRBD2 (5 bases). The sample was CD4+ or CD8+ T cells sorted from blood, taken in a trial of the OX40 agonist ivuxolimab. CDR3 residues: CSVPGKHYEQYF. The CDR3 coding sequence is TGCAGCGTCCCCGGGAAACACTACGAGCAGTACTTC.